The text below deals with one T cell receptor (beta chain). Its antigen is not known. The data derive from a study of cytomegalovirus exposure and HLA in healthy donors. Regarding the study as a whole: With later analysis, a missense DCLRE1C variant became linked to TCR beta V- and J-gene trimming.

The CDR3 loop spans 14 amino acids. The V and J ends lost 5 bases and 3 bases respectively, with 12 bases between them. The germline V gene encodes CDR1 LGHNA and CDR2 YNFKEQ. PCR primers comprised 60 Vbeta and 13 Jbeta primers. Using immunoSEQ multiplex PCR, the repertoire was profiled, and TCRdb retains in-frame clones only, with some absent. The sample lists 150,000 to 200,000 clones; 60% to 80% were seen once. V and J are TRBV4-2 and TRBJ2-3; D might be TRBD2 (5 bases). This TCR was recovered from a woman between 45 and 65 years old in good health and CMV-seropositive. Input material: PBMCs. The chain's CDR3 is CASSNKDSTDTQYF. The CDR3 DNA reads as TGTGCCAGCAGCAACAAGGACTCTACAGATACGCAGTATTTT.